The 15 T cell receptor beta chains below come from one sample, sequenced in a study of shared clonotypes between healthy human individuals. The repertoire was sequenced with immunoSEQ multiplex PCR; TCRdb's copy has only in-frame clones and lacks some. Of about 680,000 clones in the sample, around three quarters are singletons; the top ten hold around 1.8%. The sequenced sample was memory CD4+ T cells sorted from blood. Regarding subset: CD45RA-negative fraction. These receptors originate from a woman in her thirties in good health.

This chain links TRBV7-6 with TRBJ2-1; D perhaps matches TRBD2 (6 bases). V was trimmed by 1 base and J by 5 bases, leaving 9 bases between them. The CDR3 loop spans 14 amino acids. The germline V gene encodes CDR1 SGHVS and CDR2 FNYEAQ. The CDR3 coding sequence is TGTGCCAGCAGCTTAGATGGAGGGAACAATGAGCAGTTCTTC. Translating it yields CASSLDGGNNEQFF. Full variable domain (remainder filled in from reference TRBV7-6 and TRBJ2-1): GAGVSQSPRYKVTKRGQDVALRCDPISGHVSLYWYRQALGQGPEFLTYFNYEAQQDKSGLPNDRFSAERPEGSISTLTIQRTEQRDSAMYRCASSLDGGNNEQFFGPGTRLTVL.

The gene calls are TRBV11-1 and TRBJ2-2; perhaps TRBD1 as D (6 bases). The V end was cut by 5 bases, the J end by 5 bases, with 24 bases between. The CDR3 runs 18 residues. Germline assignment: CDR1 SGHAT and CDR2 FQDESV (reference sequence). CDR3 amino acids: CASSLPPGQPGPTGELFF. CDR3 DNA: TGTGCCAGCAGCCTGCCCCCTGGACAGCCCGGGCCTACCGGGGAGCTGTTTTTT.

This chain links TRBV2 with TRBJ2-3; D ambiguous. V gave up 6 bases and J gave up 3 bases, with 10 bases separating them. The CDR3 is 13 amino acids. CDR1 and CDR2 (germline): SNHLY, FYNNEI. The CDR3 nucleotides read TGTGCCAGCAGCCGACGTTTTACAGATACGCAGTATTTT. Amino acid sequence: CASSRRFTDTQYF.

The chain uses TRBV5-4 and TRBJ2-3; 10 bases align to TRBD1. Trimming took 3 bases from V and 4 from J; bases not matched to a gene: 8. The CDR3 has 16 amino acids. CDR1 SGHNT and CDR2 YYREEE come from the germline V gene (reference sequence). CDR3 in DNA: TGTGCCAGCAGCTCAGAGACAGGGGGCTATTCAGATACGCAGTATTTT. Amino acid sequence: CASSSETGGYSDTQYF.

V is TRBV9 and J is TRBJ1-4; D perhaps matches TRBD1 (5 bases). The CDR3 length is 15 residues. V was pared by 4 bases and J by 7 bases, with 17 bases between. Looked up from germline, CDR1 is SGDLS and CDR2 is YYNGEE. This CDR3 is CASSPSQGGIEKLFF. DNA for the CDR3: TGTGCCAGCAGCCCGAGTCAGGGTGGGATTGAAAAACTGTTTTTT.

Comment on this clone: Other DNA sequences of this sample code for an identical CDR3. The V gene is TRBV6-5, the J gene TRBJ1-1, with D hard to call. The CDR3 totals 14 residues. V was clipped by 0 bases and J by 3 bases, with 8 bases between them. Germline loops: CDR1 MNHEY, CDR2 SVGAGI. Here the CDR3 DNA reads TGTGCCAGCAGTTACTCTTCGGGTGACACTGAAGCTTTCTTT. Translating it yields CASSYSSGDTEAFF.

The chain uses TRBV2 and TRBJ1-1, with D possibly TRBD1 on 6 matching bases. Trimming cost V 0 bases and J 2 bases, with 19 bases left between them. Germline V gives CDR1 SNHLY, CDR2 FYNNEI. The CDR3 sequence is 18 residues long. The DNA of the CDR3 is TGTGCCAGCAGTGAAGCATCGAACCCTGGGACACTCAACACTGAAGCTTTCTTT. Its translation is CASSEASNPGTLNTEAFF.

This clone was seen just once. The chain uses TRBV7-9 and TRBJ2-1; 14 positions match TRBD2. The CDR3 extends over 17 amino acids. V shed 5 bases and J 9 bases; nucleotides not matched to a gene: 12. Germline CDR1 reads SEHNR; CDR2 reads FQNEAQ (reference sequence). Here the CDR3 DNA reads TGTGCCAGCAGCACCCCGGGACTAGCGGGAGCAAGGGGTGAGCAGTTCTTC. Its translation is CASSTPGLAGARGEQFF.

With respect to this clone: A much more abundant neighbour one base away suggests this may be a read error. The chain employs TRBV10-2 and TRBJ2-1; D is possibly TRBD2 (5 bases). Germline V gives CDR1 WSHSY, CDR2 SAAADI. The CDR3 extends over 13 amino acids. The CDR3 here is CTSSESGYNEQFF. CDR3 bases: TGCACCAGCAGTGAGTCGGGGTACAATGAGCAGTTCTTC.

This chain links TRBV27 with TRBJ2-4; possibly TRBD2 for D (6 bases). Germline V gene data show CDR1 as MNHEY and CDR2 as SMNVEV (reference sequence). The CDR3 is 16 amino acids. The V gene lost 5 bases and the J gene lost 3 bases, with 17 bases spanning the gap. In nucleotides, the CDR3 is TGTGCCAGCAGTCCCGTGGGAGTAGCGGACAAAAACATTCAGTACTTC. Translated, it gives CASSPVGVADKNIQYF.

This chain connects TRBV28 to TRBJ2-7; the D call may be TRBD1 or TRBD2 (5 bases each). The CDR3 length is 14 residues. V lost 7 bases to trimming and J lost 0 bases, with 13 bases between them. Germline CDR1 MDHEN, CDR2 SYDVKM. The CDR3, as DNA: TGTGCCAGCATAGACGGGACGGACTCCTACGAGCAGTACTTC. Translating gives CASIDGTDSYEQYF.

This clone is a singleton in its sample. A much larger clone is a single base away; this may be a read error. The rearrangement uses TRBV6-6 and TRBJ2-7; D is undetermined. Trimming shortened V by 5 bases and J by 0 bases, and 5 bases separated the two germline ends. The CDR3 totals 12 residues. Germline CDR1 is MNHNY and CDR2 is SVGAGI (reference sequence). The CDR3 region has the DNA TGTGCCAGCAGTGTCAGCTCCTACGAGCAGTACTTC. This sequence encodes CASSVSSYEQYF.

V gene TRBV7-3 combines with J gene TRBJ2-7; the match to TRBD1 covers 10 bases. Germline CDR1 and CDR2: SGHTA and FQGTGA. The ends lost 5 bases at V and 4 bases at J; junction bases unmatched: 8. The CDR3 is made up of 15 amino acids. This chain's CDR3 is CASSIETGGPYEQYF. The CDR3 bases are TGTGCCAGCAGCATCGAGACAGGGGGCCCATACGAGCAGTACTTC.

The chain uses TRBV5-8 and TRBJ1-2; perhaps TRBD1 as D (5 bases). In germline, CDR1 is SGHTS, CDR2 YDEGEE. The V end was cut by 4 bases, the J end by 0 bases, with 13 bases between. This CDR3 contains 15 residues. Here the CDR3 reads CASSREGLANYGYTF. The CDR3 DNA follows: TGTGCCAGCAGCCGCGAGGGGCTAGCTAACTATGGCTACACCTTC.

The V call is TRBV11-2, the J call TRBJ2-1; D unclear. The ends were cut back, 1 base at V and 7 bases at J, with 8 bases in the middle. Germline V gene lookup returns CDR1 SGHAT and CDR2 FQNNGV. The CDR3 extends over 13 amino acids. The CDR3 is CASSLVRYNEQFF. The CDR3 region has the DNA TGTGCCAGCAGCTTAGTGCGTTATAATGAGCAGTTCTTC.